A single sample is the source of the 19 T cell receptor beta chains below, sequenced in a study of T cells in Graves' hyperthyroidism and ophthalmopathy. Researchers took RNA transcripts and amplified the TCR beta CDR3 regions from them. Initially, a first-round RT-PCR of the TCR CDR3 employed the HTBI primer set. In TCRdb, the multiplex PCR reads were re-called with MiXCR into one record per CDR3 protein. This sample has hundreds of thousands of distinct CDR3 sequences, with 11% to 15% found just once. Sequenced: blood. These receptors came from a man in his forties or fifties with Graves' ophthalmopathy.

A single count supports this clonotype. A read error may produce the germline difference seen at one junction end. V gene TRBV6-1 combines with J gene TRBJ2-7, with 7 nucleotides matching TRBD1. Germline values: CDR1 MNHNS, CDR2 SASEGT. The CDR3 has 14 amino acids. DNA of the CDR3: TGTGCCAACAGTGGCGACAGGGTATTCTACGAGCAGTACTTC. It specifies CANSGDRVFYEQYF.

This clonotype has at least ten counts. The J gene is TRBJ2-3, the V gene TRBV13, with TRBD2 identical over 10 bases. The V gene's germline CDR1 is PRHDT and CDR2 FYEKMQ (reference sequence). The CDR3 is 16 residues long. Germline trimming cut 1 base from V and 1 base from J; bases unmatched to any gene: 2. This chain's CDR3 is CASSLVTSGGTDTQYF. The CDR3 bases are TGTGCCAGCAGCTTAGTAACTAGCGGGGGCACAGATACGCAGTATTTT.

This clonotype was counted only a few times. V usage is TRBV2 and J usage is TRBJ2-7; TRBD1 matches at 7 bases. Germline CDR1 is SNHLY and CDR2 is FYNNEI. The CDR3 length is 14 residues. With V trimmed by 7 bases and J by 2 bases, 8 bases remained unmatched. The DNA for the CDR3 is TGTGCCAGCACAGAGGCGCAGGGGGCCTACGAGCAGTACTTC. Its protein is CASTEAQGAYEQYF. The whole variable domain, remainder taken from reference TRBV2 and TRBJ2-7, is EPEVTQTPSHQVTQMGQEVILRCVPISNHLYFYWYRQILGQKVEFLVSFYNNEISEKSEIFDDQFSVERPDGSNFTLKIRSTKLEDSAMYFCASTEAQGAYEQYFGPGTRLTVT.

The chain couples TRBV19 to TRBJ2-1; 10 bases fit TRBD2. CDR1 LNHDA and CDR2 SQIVND come from the germline V gene (reference sequence). The J segment lost 2 bases and the V segment lost 10 bases, leaving 17 bases of the junction unmatched. This CDR3 is built from 18 residues. As DNA, the CDR3 is TGTGCCACCAGAGGGGGGGGCAGCGGGAGGGCCCCCTACAATGAGCAGTTCTTC. It is translated as CATRGGGSGRAPYNEQFF.

This clonotype showed up many times. The chain carries TRBV3-1 and TRBJ2-3; D possibly corresponds to TRBD2 (6 bases). Trimming stripped 4 bases from V and 0 bases from J, with 14 bases between. CDR3 length equals 16 residues. Germline-derived CDR1 and CDR2 are LGHDT and YNNKEL (reference sequence). This chain's CDR3 is CASSLRAGRSTDTQYF. Here the CDR3 DNA reads TGTGCCAGCAGCCTTCGTGCTGGGAGGAGCACAGATACGCAGTATTTT.

The chain employs TRBV12-3 or TRBV12-4 and TRBJ2-7; tentatively, D is TRBD2 (6 bases). The ends were cut back, 6 bases at V and 7 bases at J, with 19 bases in the middle. This CDR3 contains 14 residues. The CDR3 DNA is TGTGCCAGCAGCGTCACACACCCCGGAGGGGAGCAGTACTTC. This gives the protein CASSVTHPGGEQYF.

This clonotype has at least ten counts. This chain uses TRBV2 with TRBJ2-5; no clear D gene. There are 11 residues in the CDR3. Germline V CDR1 and CDR2: SNHLY, FYNNEI. Trimming stripped 6 bases from V and 5 bases from J, with 7 bases between. The CDR3 sequence: CASSEFETQYF. The CDR3 region has the DNA TGTGCCAGCAGCGAGTTCGAGACCCAGTACTTC.

V is TRBV10-3 and J is TRBJ2-7; 7 bases agree with TRBD1. Germline V gene sequence: CDR1 ENHRY, CDR2 SYGVKD. The CDR3 runs to 13 residues. With 10 bases clipped from V and 3 bases from J, the junction kept 9 bases outside the gene matches. The DNA for the CDR3 is TGTGCCACGGAGAAACAGGGGAACTACGAGCAGTACTTC. It translates to CATEKQGNYEQYF.

This clonotype has at least ten counts. The chain carries TRBV10-2 and TRBJ2-7; D call uncertain. CDR1 and CDR2 from the germline V gene are WSHSY and SAAADI. The CDR3 totals 14 residues. V was shortened by 6 bases and J by 1 base, with 13 bases between the two germline ends. This CDR3 is CASSAGAISYEQYF. Written as DNA, the CDR3 is TGCGCCAGCAGCGCAGGTGCCATTTCCTACGAGCAGTACTTC.

This clonotype was seen a handful of times. The rearrangement links TRBV30 to TRBJ2-7; tentatively, D is TRBD2 (6 bases). Germline values: CDR1 GTSNPN, CDR2 SVGIG (reference sequence). This CDR3 contains 12 residues. V lost 1 base and J 6 bases, leaving 10 bases between the germline ends. The CDR3 sequence: CAWSGLGGEQYF. For the CDR3, the DNA is TGTGCCTGGAGTGGTCTGGGGGGCGAGCAGTACTTC.

This clonotype has at least ten counts. This chain joins TRBV28 and TRBJ2-5, with D unresolved. The V end was cut by 6 bases, the J end by 8 bases, with 10 bases between. Germline V gene data show CDR1 as MDHEN and CDR2 as SYDVKM. This CDR3 has 11 amino acids. Here the CDR3 reads CASRESFTQYF. The CDR3 DNA reads TGTGCCAGCAGAGAGAGCTTCACCCAGTACTTC.

The chain is built from TRBV29-1 and TRBJ1-1; D is unclear. From germline, CDR1 is SQVTM and CDR2 ANQGSEA. The CDR3 has 13 residues. The V end was cut by 7 bases, the J end by 4 bases, with 16 bases between. CDR3 in amino acids: CSARVGLSTEAFF. In DNA, the CDR3 is TGCAGCGCCCGAGTTGGGTTGAGCACTGAAGCTTTCTTT.

This clonotype was seen a handful of times. The chain is built from TRBV6-2 or TRBV6-3 and TRBJ1-1, with TRBD1 matching over 8 bases. This CDR3 is 19 amino acids long. CDR1 MNHEY and CDR2 SVGEGT come from the germline V gene. V was clipped by 7 bases and J by 0 bases; unmatched bases: 19. CDR3 in DNA: TGTGCCAGCAAGCCTAAAGCCGGGACAGGTCTTTACATGAACACTGAAGCTTTCTTT. This encodes CASKPKAGTGLYMNTEAFF.

This clonotype was seen many times. The rearrangement uses TRBV7-9 and TRBJ1-2; D is ambiguous. Trimming cost V 0 bases and J 4 bases, with 9 bases left between them. Germline V gene sequence: CDR1 SEHNR, CDR2 FQNEAQ (reference sequence). The CDR3 covers 14 residues. CDR3 DNA sequence: TGTGCCAGCAGCTTAGCGAGCGCCGCCTATGGCTACACCTTC. Amino acid sequence: CASSLASAAYGYTF.

In its sample, this clonotype was seen many times. The rearrangement uses TRBV30 and TRBJ1-2; possibly TRBD1 for D (5 bases). Germline V gene data show CDR1 as GTSNPN and CDR2 as SVGIG (reference sequence). This CDR3 is built from 13 residues. V was clipped by 1 base and J by 4 bases, with 10 bases between them. This chain's CDR3 is CAWSDAGTYGYTF. CDR3 nucleotide sequence: TGTGCCTGGAGTGACGCAGGGACCTATGGCTACACCTTC.

In this sample, this clonotype turned up many times. This chain joins TRBV6-1 and TRBJ1-2; no firm D call. The germline V gene has CDR1 MNHNS and CDR2 SASEGT. V was shortened by 2 bases and J by 6 bases, with 7 bases between the two germline ends. This CDR3 is 12 amino acids long. The CDR3 coding sequence is TGTGCCAGCAGTGAACCCTTTCATGGCTACACCTTC. This codes for CASSEPFHGYTF.

The V call is TRBV6-2 or TRBV6-3, the J call TRBJ1-3, with D possibly matching TRBD1 (5 bases). Germline loops: CDR1 MNHEY, CDR2 SVGEGT. V was pared by 0 bases and J by 2 bases, with 11 bases between. The CDR3 totals 16 residues. The CDR3 region is CASSYSSGTAGNTIYF. The CDR3 DNA sequence: TGTGCCAGCAGTTACTCGTCAGGGACCGCTGGAAACACCATATATTTT.

This clonotype was detected many times. The V gene is TRBV9, the J gene TRBJ1-4, with 9 bases that match TRBD1. V gave up 2 bases and J gave up 7 bases; unmatched junction bases: 6. The CDR3 loop spans 15 amino acids. In germline, CDR1 is SGDLS, CDR2 YYNGEE. CDR3 coding DNA: TGTGCCAGCAGCGTTGACAGGGGGTCCACTGAAAAACTGTTTTTT. It specifies CASSVDRGSTEKLFF.

This clonotype occurred a few times. V gene TRBV19 combines with J gene TRBJ1-5; D remains unclear. The CDR3 is 14 amino acids. Germline assignment: CDR1 LNHDA and CDR2 SQIVND (reference sequence). The V end lost 6 bases, the J end lost 1 base, and 10 bases lay between the germline ends. The CDR3 sequence is CASRDLSSNQPQHF. CDR3 sequence (DNA): TGTGCCAGTAGGGATTTATCGAGCAATCAGCCCCAGCATTTT.